This T cell receptor beta chain comes out of a study of blood T cell repertoires in COVID-19. Study context: Specimens from acute and convalescent COVID-19 originated in the United States, Italy and Spain. T cells, B-cell-depleted T cells, or PBMCs provided the cDNA or gDNA that served as material.

Original processing methods: Estimated nucleated cell counts came from reference gene primer amplification. Measured with immunoSEQ multiplex PCR; TCRdb has only the in-frame clones, and not every one. V and J calls and clone size come straight from that table; D and trimming were deduced from the DNA. This sample has fewer than 250,000 clones; about four fifths occur once, and the top ten carry 5% to 6.5%. The germline gives CDR1 MDHEN, CDR2 SYDVKM. Between the trimmed V and J ends, which lost 5 bases and 8 bases, there was a span of 19 bases. This CDR3 is 15 amino acids long. Material: peripheral blood. The genes are TRBV28 and TRBJ2-1; tentative D call: TRBD1 (6 bases). The sequence was obtained from a woman between 70 and 85 years old with active or convalescent COVID-19. The CDR3 DNA sequence: TGTGCCAGCAGTAATCGCTTAGGGGGTAGGGATGAGCAGTTCTTC. Protein product: CASSNRLGGRDEQFF.